The 27 T cell receptor beta chains given below trace back to one sample, sequenced in a study of blood T cell repertoires in COVID-19. Some clones are missing from TCRdb's copy, which holds only in-frame ones; the method was immunoSEQ multiplex PCR. Of 35,000 to 50,000 clones listed, about 87% are singletons. The specimen was peripheral blood. These receptors were obtained from a middle-aged woman with acute or convalescent COVID-19.

The chain is built from TRBV5-5 and TRBJ1-5; D is ambiguous. The CDR3 has 16 residues. CDR1 is SGHKS and CDR2 is YYEKEE in the germline V gene (reference sequence). Between the trimmed V and J ends, which lost 7 bases and 0 bases, there was a span of 17 bases. In DNA form, the CDR3 reads TGTGCCAGCTCCCCCTGGGCAGGCGATAGCAATCAGCCCCAGCATTTT. Protein: CASSPWAGDSNQPQHF. The full variable domain, completed using reference TRBV5-5 and TRBJ1-5, is DAGVTQSPTHLIKTRGQQVTLRCSPISGHKSVSWYQQVLGQGPQFIFQYYEKEERGRGNFPDRFSARQFPNYSSELNVNALLLGDSALYLCASSPWAGDSNQPQHFGDGTRLSIL.

The chain recombines TRBV27 with TRBJ2-7; D uncertain. The V gene lost 3 bases and the J gene lost 2 bases, with 14 bases spanning the gap. This CDR3 contains 15 residues. Germline V CDR1 and CDR2: MNHEY, SMNVEV (reference sequence). The CDR3 region has the DNA TGTGCCAGCAGTTTGGAACCCGTGGCGGCCTACGAGCAGTACTTC. It translates to CASSLEPVAAYEQYF.

The J gene is TRBJ1-1, the V gene TRBV7-9; D possibly corresponds to TRBD1 (6 bases). The germline V gene encodes CDR1 SEHNR and CDR2 FQNEAQ (reference sequence). The CDR3 has 15 residues. V was trimmed by 4 bases and J by 5 bases, leaving 17 bases between them. CDR3 residues: CASSSGTSVVTEAFF. The CDR3 region has the DNA TGTGCCAGCAGCTCTGGGACATCGGTAGTAACTGAAGCTTTCTTT.

The rearrangement joins TRBV19 to TRBJ2-7, with D possibly being TRBD2 (5 bases). Germline CDR1 is LNHDA and CDR2 is SQIVND (reference sequence). V was clipped by 5 bases and J by 5 bases, with 19 bases between them. This CDR3 is 15 amino acids long. CDR3 in DNA: TGTGCCAGTAGTCCCCCGGGTTCTGCGAGGGACGAGCAGTACTTC. This encodes CASSPPGSARDEQYF.

The gene calls are TRBV3-1 (or the pseudogene TRBV3-2) and TRBJ2-5; no reliable D call. Between the trimmed V and J ends, which lost 0 bases and 6 bases, there was a span of 8 bases. Germline CDR1 and CDR2: LGHDT and YNNKEL (reference sequence). The CDR3 extends over 13 amino acids. The CDR3 region has the DNA TGTGCCAGCAGCCAAGAAGGTAGCCAGACCCAGTACTTC. Translating it yields CASSQEGSQTQYF.

The chain employs TRBV27 and TRBJ2-7; possible D gene TRBD2, 5 bases. Germline assignment: CDR1 MNHEY and CDR2 SMNVEV (reference sequence). CDR3 length equals 12 residues. The V gene lost 6 bases and the J gene lost 6 bases, with 12 bases spanning the gap. The CDR3 is CASSWPRGEQYF. The CDR3 DNA reads as TGTGCCAGCAGCTGGCCTCGGGGCGAGCAGTACTTC.

The rearrangement joins TRBV5-1 to TRBJ2-1, with 12 bases identical to TRBD2. In germline, CDR1 is SGHRS, CDR2 YFSETQ. The V segment lost 6 bases and the J segment 9 bases; nucleotides outside the gene matches: 10. CDR3 length equals 15 residues. CDR3 loop: CASTFIGGLAGEQFF. In nucleotides, the CDR3 is TGCGCCAGCACGTTTATCGGGGGACTAGCGGGTGAGCAGTTCTTC.

This chain links TRBV5-1 with TRBJ2-3, with 12 bases that match TRBD2. The ends lost 4 bases at V and 5 bases at J; junction bases unmatched: 17. The CDR3 runs to 19 residues. CDR1 is SGHRS, CDR2 YFSETQ, per germline. The CDR3 sequence: CASSGGKSTSGRGVDTQYF. The CDR3 coding sequence is TGCGCCAGCAGCGGGGGGAAATCGACTAGCGGGAGAGGGGTAGATACGCAGTATTTT.

V and J are TRBV7-2 and TRBJ2-7; TRBD1 agrees at 9 bases. Per germline, CDR1 SGHTA and CDR2 FQGNSA. This CDR3 is built from 14 residues. V dropped 8 bases and J dropped 4; count of bases not matched to a gene: 9. Written as DNA, the CDR3 is TGTGCCAGCGGGGCACAGGGGGCAGAATACGAGCAGTACTTC. It yields the protein CASGAQGAEYEQYF. The full variable domain, its missing parts supplied by reference TRBV7-2 and TRBJ2-7, is GAGVSQSPSNKVTEKGKDVELRCDPISGHTALYWYRQSLGQGLEFLIYFQGNSAPDKSGLPSDRFSAERTGGSVSTLTIQRTQQEDSAVYLCASGAQGAEYEQYFGPGTRLTVT.

The CDR3 spells CASSPQQGLGAQYF. CDR3 DNA: TGTGCCAGCAGCCCACAACAGGGGCTTGGTGCGCAGTATTTT. The chain recombines TRBV7-3 with TRBJ2-3, with 7 bases that match TRBD1. This CDR3 contains 14 residues. CDR1 and CDR2 (germline): SGHTA, FQGTGA. With V trimmed by 5 bases and J by 10 bases, 12 bases remained unmatched.

This chain uses TRBV30 with TRBJ1-3; no reliable D call. The CDR3 is 12 residues long. Trimming cost V 4 bases and J 1 base, with 5 bases left between them. Germline V gene data show CDR1 as GTSNPN and CDR2 as SVGIG (reference sequence). The CDR3 loop is CAWTQSGNTIYF. The DNA of the CDR3 is TGTGCCTGGACACAATCTGGAAACACCATATATTTT.

The rearrangement uses TRBV6-5 and TRBJ1-6, with D tentatively TRBD1 (6 bases). Trimming removed 7 bases at V and 7 bases at J, with 14 bases between. Germline CDR1 reads MNHEY; CDR2 reads SVGAGI. The CDR3 consists of 14 residues. CDR3 in amino acids: CASTGTTINSPLHF. CDR3 bases: TGTGCCAGCACCGGGACAACGATCAATTCACCCCTCCACTTT.

The CDR3 DNA reads TGTGCCAGCTCACCGATCACAGCCGCGTACCAAGAGACCCAGTACTTC. Its translation is CASSPITAAYQETQYF. The chain couples TRBV18 to TRBJ2-5, with unresolved D. The CDR3 runs to 16 residues. CDR1 is KGHSH, CDR2 LQKENI, per germline. V was pared by 3 bases and J by 0 bases, with 14 bases between.

This chain connects TRBV5-5 to TRBJ1-2; a possible D gene is TRBD1 (5 bases). Germline CDR1 reads SGHKS; CDR2 reads YYEKEE (reference sequence). V dropped 1 base and J dropped 5 bases, with 21 bases sitting between them. There are 17 residues in the CDR3. For the CDR3, the DNA is TGTGCCAGCAGCTTGAGTCAGGGCTCGACCTCGCTATATGGCTACACCTTC. It codes for CASSLSQGSTSLYGYTF.

The chain links TRBV5-4 to TRBJ2-1, with D perhaps TRBD1 (5 bases). The V gene lost 0 bases and the J gene lost 3 bases, with 10 bases spanning the gap. The CDR3 spans 15 residues. Germline V gene data show CDR1 as SGHNT and CDR2 as YYREEE (reference sequence). The CDR3 nucleotides read TGTGCCAGCAGCTTGGCGACAGCGAGCTACAATGAGCAGTTCTTC. This translates into CASSLATASYNEQFF. The full variable domain, completed using reference TRBV5-4 and TRBJ2-1, is ETGVTQSPTHLIKTRGQQVTLRCSSQSGHNTVSWYQQALGQGPQFIFQYYREEENGRGNFPPRFSGLQFPNYSSELNVNALELDDSALYLCASSLATASYNEQFFGPGTRLTVL.

The chain uses TRBV6-1 and TRBJ2-7, with TRBD2 as a possible D gene (6 bases). CDR3 length: 15 amino acids. Germline CDR1 and CDR2: MNHNS and SASEGT. With 0 bases removed from V and 2 bases from J, the gap between germline ends came to 11 bases. The CDR3 DNA is TGTGCCAGCAGTGAAGCGCGAGCGGGTACCTACGAGCAGTACTTC. Protein sequence: CASSEARAGTYEQYF.

The V gene is TRBV6-6, the J gene TRBJ2-2; D perhaps matches TRBD1 (6 bases). Germline V gives CDR1 MNHNY, CDR2 SVGAGI (reference sequence). V lost 7 bases to trimming and J lost 3 bases, with 12 bases between them. This CDR3 has 14 amino acids. The DNA of the CDR3 is TGTGCCAGCAACCCAGGGGCAGACACCGGGGAGCTGTTTTTT. Its translation is CASNPGADTGELFF.

The sample holds a few counts of this clone. The chain is built from TRBV5-1 and TRBJ2-7; D gene uncertain. The ends were cut back, 4 bases at V and 3 bases at J, with 11 bases in the middle. Germline V gene lookup returns CDR1 SGHRS and CDR2 YFSETQ. This CDR3 is 13 amino acids long. CDR3 bases: TGCGCCAGCAGCCCTGACACCAACTACGAGCAGTACTTC. Its translation is CASSPDTNYEQYF.

A single count supports this clone. The chain couples TRBV4-1 to TRBJ2-7; 7 nucleotides match TRBD2. Germline CDR1 reads MGHRA; CDR2 reads YSYEKL. The CDR3 is 13 residues long. The trim removed 6 bases at V and 4 bases at J, leaving 6 bases unmatched. The DNA of the CDR3 is TGCGCCAGCAGGGGTCGGGGAGGGTACGAGCAGTACTTC. It encodes CASRGRGGYEQYF.

The chain carries TRBV7-2 and TRBJ2-7, with 11 positions matching TRBD2. V was pared by 3 bases and J by 1 base, with 2 bases of the junction left unmatched. In germline, CDR1 is SGHTA, CDR2 FQGNSA. This CDR3 contains 15 residues. The chain's CDR3 is CASSLTSGESYEQYF. The CDR3 DNA follows: TGTGCCAGCAGCTTGACTAGCGGGGAGTCCTACGAGCAGTACTTC. Full variable domain (remainder filled in from reference TRBV7-2 and TRBJ2-7): GAGVSQSPSNKVTEKGKDVELRCDPISGHTALYWYRQSLGQGLEFLIYFQGNSAPDKSGLPSDRFSAERTGGSVSTLTIQRTQQEDSAVYLCASSLTSGESYEQYFGPGTRLTVT.

The gene calls are TRBV5-5 and TRBJ2-7; maybe TRBD1 (6 bases). The CDR3 has 15 residues. Germline CDR1 is SGHKS and CDR2 is YYEKEE (reference sequence). Trimming shortened V by 0 bases and J by 0 bases, and 10 bases separated the two germline ends. The CDR3 loop reads CASSLGTAISYEQYF. CDR3 in DNA: TGTGCCAGCAGCTTGGGGACAGCTATCTCCTACGAGCAGTACTTC.

This chain connects TRBV27 to TRBJ1-1, with D tentatively TRBD1 (5 bases). CDR1 and CDR2 from the germline V gene are MNHEY and SMNVEV (reference sequence). The CDR3 length is 14 residues. V was trimmed by 6 bases and J by 0 bases, leaving 11 bases between them. CDR3 in DNA: TGTGCCAGCAGGAGTTACAGGATGAACACTGAAGCTTTCTTT. It is translated as CASRSYRMNTEAFF.

The chain links TRBV29-1 to TRBJ1-1, with TRBD1 matching over 7 bases. This CDR3 contains 13 residues. CDR1 is SQVTM and CDR2 is ANQGSEA in the germline V gene. J gave up 0 bases and V 6 bases, and 4 bases lay outside the gene matches. CDR3 in DNA: TGCAGCGTCGGGACAGCGATGAACACTGAAGCTTTCTTT. This encodes CSVGTAMNTEAFF.

V usage is TRBV27 and J usage is TRBJ1-1; D perhaps matches TRBD1 (6 bases). The germline V gene encodes CDR1 MNHEY and CDR2 SMNVEV (reference sequence). The length of the CDR3 is 16 residues. V was cut by 5 bases and J by 4 bases, with 20 bases left in between. CDR3 amino acids: CASSLARTALSTEAFF. In DNA, the CDR3 is TGTGCCAGCAGTCTCGCTCGGACAGCCTTAAGCACTGAAGCTTTCTTT.

J is TRBJ2-2 and V is TRBV28; 7 nucleotides align to TRBD1. Trimming at V came to 8 bases and at J to 0 bases, leaving 9 bases not matched to a gene. Germline V gene lookup returns CDR1 MDHEN and CDR2 SYDVKM. CDR3 length: 16 residues. The CDR3 here is CASLKGTAANTGELFF. CDR3 in DNA: TGTGCCAGCTTGAAGGGGACAGCTGCGAACACCGGGGAGCTGTTTTTT.

The chain couples TRBV10-3 to TRBJ1-2; D gene unclear. V was pared by 4 bases and J by 11 bases, with 17 bases between. This CDR3 comprises 13 residues. The germline V gene has CDR1 ENHRY and CDR2 SYGVKD. The DNA for the CDR3 is TGTGCCATCAGTGTATCTCGCGGGATTGGGTACACCTTC. Translating it yields CAISVSRGIGYTF.

This clone was found a few times. The chain carries TRBV6-1 and TRBJ1-5; TRBD1 agrees at 7 bases. Germline loops: CDR1 MNHNS, CDR2 SASEGT. The V and J ends lost 3 bases and 3 bases, in that order; junction bases with no gene match: 2. The CDR3 consists of 14 residues. DNA of the CDR3: TGTGCCAGCAGTGAGGGACAGTACAATCAGCCCCAGCATTTT. This gives the protein CASSEGQYNQPQHF.